The 18 T cell receptor beta chains presented below share a single source sample, sequenced in a study of shared clonotypes between healthy human individuals. The assay was immunoSEQ multiplex PCR, and TCRdb's table has in-frame clones only and misses some. The repertoire holds over a million clones, about 75% seen once, with approximately 1.5% in the top ten. Sequenced input: memory CD4+ T cells sorted from blood. As to subset: CD45RA-negative fraction. Receptors were obtained from a man younger than 35 in good health.

The chain has TRBV5-1 and TRBJ2-2; TRBD2 might be the D (5 bases). The germline V gene has CDR1 SGHRS and CDR2 YFSETQ. The CDR3 has 17 residues. The V end was cut by 0 bases, the J end by 1 base, with 13 bases between. In DNA form, the CDR3 reads TGCGCCAGCAGCTTGGCGGTCGGGGTTCTGAACACCGGGGAGCTGTTTTTT. It translates to CASSLAVGVLNTGELFF.

V and J are TRBV7-2 and TRBJ2-3, with a weak D call TRBD2 (6 bases). V gave up 6 bases and J gave up 4 bases, with 14 bases separating them. The CDR3 contains 14 residues. From germline, CDR1 is SGHTA and CDR2 FQGNSA. The CDR3 bases are TGTGCCAGCAGTCAGGATTGGGGGGCAGATACGCAGTATTTT. Residues: CASSQDWGADTQYF.

This clone was observed a handful of times. The chain carries TRBV19 and TRBJ1-1; weak D call: TRBD1 (6 bases). The CDR3 loop spans 13 amino acids. The germline gives CDR1 LNHDA, CDR2 SQIVND (reference sequence). Trimming left V 5 bases short and J 8 bases short, with 15 bases between. The CDR3 DNA follows: TGTGCCAGTAGTGTAACAGGGTCGAGAGAAGCTTTCTTT. Translating it yields CASSVTGSREAFF. Full variable domain (rest looked up from reference TRBV19 and TRBJ1-1): DGGITQSPKYLFRKEGQNVTLSCEQNLNHDAMYWYRQDPGQGLRLIYYSQIVNDFQKGDIAEGYSVSREKKESFPLTVTSAQKNPTAFYLCASSVTGSREAFFGQGTRLTVV.

The rearrangement uses TRBV6-5 and TRBJ2-1; maybe TRBD2 (5 bases). With 8 bases removed from V and 1 base from J, the gap between germline ends came to 9 bases. From germline, CDR1 is MNHEY and CDR2 SVGAGI. CDR3 size: 13 residues. CDR3 in amino acids: CASGLPSYNEQFF. The DNA for the CDR3 is TGTGCCAGCGGACTCCCGTCCTACAATGAGCAGTTCTTC.

The rearrangement uses TRBV6-1 and TRBJ1-2; D not certain. The V and J ends lost 0 bases and 0 bases respectively, with 8 bases between them. Germline-derived CDR1 and CDR2 are MNHNS and SASEGT. The CDR3 runs 15 residues. The CDR3: CASSEAGTANYGYTF. The CDR3 DNA reads as TGTGCCAGCAGTGAAGCAGGAACAGCTAACTATGGCTACACCTTC.

This clone was observed a few times. This specimen includes other DNA sequences encoding the same CDR3. V gene TRBV19 combines with J gene TRBJ1-5; D may be TRBD1 (6 bases). The CDR3 extends over 14 amino acids. Germline-derived CDR1 and CDR2 are LNHDA and SQIVND (reference sequence). Trimming removed 5 bases at V and 2 bases at J, with 10 bases between. The CDR3 loop reads CASSPQGGNQPQHF. CDR3 sequence (DNA): TGTGCCAGTAGTCCACAGGGAGGCAATCAGCCCCAGCATTTT.

This clone was found a few times. The chain uses TRBV30 and TRBJ1-3, with D possibly TRBD1 on 5 matching bases. Germline lookup yields CDR1 GTSNPN and CDR2 SVGIG (reference sequence). The CDR3 covers 14 residues. V lost 3 bases and J lost 1, with 10 bases in between. This CDR3 is CAWSHGASGNTIYF. As DNA, the CDR3 is TGTGCCTGGAGCCACGGGGCGTCTGGAAACACCATATATTTT.

This clone occurred a few times. The gene calls are TRBV11-3 and TRBJ2-7, with 7 positions matching TRBD1. The CDR3 runs to 14 residues. Germline loops: CDR1 SGHNT, CDR2 YENEEA. V shed 0 bases and J 6 bases; nucleotides not matched to a gene: 5. CDR3 protein: CASSLETGSSEQYF. Here the CDR3 DNA reads TGTGCCAGCAGCTTAGAGACAGGGTCGAGCGAGCAGTACTTC.

The chain links TRBV18 to TRBJ2-4; 12 bases align to TRBD2. This CDR3 is 19 amino acids long. The J segment lost 0 bases and the V segment lost 1 base, leaving 7 bases of the junction unmatched. Germline-derived CDR1 and CDR2 are KGHSH and LQKENI. CDR3 amino acids: CASSPQTSGGSLAKNIQYF. CDR3 DNA: TGTGCCAGCTCACCACAGACTAGCGGGGGTTCTCTAGCCAAAAACATTCAGTACTTC. Looking up the rest from reference TRBV18 and TRBJ2-4 gives the full variable domain: NAGVMQNPRHLVRRRGQEARLRCSPMKGHSHVYWYRQLPEEGLKFMVYLQKENIIDESGMPKERFSAEFPKEGPSILRIQQVVRGDSAAYFCASSPQTSGGSLAKNIQYFGAGTRLSVL.

The chain uses TRBV7-9 and TRBJ1-5, with 7 bases fitting TRBD1. Unmatched junction bases numbered 6, after V lost 5 bases and J lost 2 bases. CDR3 length equals 15 residues. Germline lookup yields CDR1 SEHNR and CDR2 FQNEAQ (reference sequence). The DNA for the CDR3 is TGTGCCAGCAGCCCGACAGGGTCAGGCAATCAGCCCCAGCATTTT. Translation gives CASSPTGSGNQPQHF.

The chain couples TRBV7-2 to TRBJ2-7; TRBD2 aligns across 12 bases. CDR1 and CDR2 from the germline V gene are SGHTA and FQGNSA. This CDR3 comprises 15 residues. V lost 5 bases, J lost 6 bases, and 8 bases stayed unmatched. The CDR3 DNA reads as TGTGCCAGCAGCCCACCACTAGCGGGAGGAAGCGAGCAGTACTTC. It encodes CASSPPLAGGSEQYF.

V usage is TRBV28 and J usage is TRBJ2-7, with TRBD1 matching over 9 bases. The CDR3 has 15 residues. Looked up from germline, CDR1 is MDHEN and CDR2 is SYDVKM. Trimming removed 5 bases from V and 6 bases from J; junction bases left unmatched: 11. For the CDR3, the DNA is TGTGCCAGCAGTGTACGAACAGGGGGCAGAGGCGAGCAGTACTTC. It is translated as CASSVRTGGRGEQYF.

The V call is TRBV28, the J call TRBJ1-4, with D maybe TRBD1 (6 bases). Germline CDR1 reads MDHEN; CDR2 reads SYDVKM. The CDR3 runs 14 residues. V was shortened by 3 bases and J by 5 bases, with 10 bases between the two germline ends. This CDR3 is CASSLGGRNEKLFF. As DNA, the CDR3 is TGTGCCAGCAGTTTGGGGGGGCGGAATGAAAAACTGTTTTTT.

This clone occurred many times. J is TRBJ1-1 and V is TRBV29-1, with no clear D. Trimming left V 8 bases short and J 1 base short, with 11 bases between. CDR3 size: 12 residues. CDR1 and CDR2 from the germline V gene are SQVTM and ANQGSEA. The CDR3 nucleotides read TGCAGCTCCTTAACGGGGAACACTGAAGCTTTCTTT. Protein sequence: CSSLTGNTEAFF.

This clone was seen only once. This chain connects TRBV28 to TRBJ1-6; D is unclear. V gave up 7 bases and J gave up 13 bases, with 14 bases separating them. The CDR3 loop spans 12 amino acids. In germline, CDR1 is MDHEN, CDR2 SYDVKM. CDR3 sequence: CASTNTLLPLHF. Here the CDR3 DNA reads TGTGCCAGCACAAACACCCTCCTGCCCCTCCACTTT.

In this sample, this clone turned up a few times. CDR3 loop: CASSLISGGNYGYTF. The CDR3 nucleotides read TGTGCCAGCAGTTTAATCTCAGGGGGCAACTATGGCTACACCTTC. The chain links TRBV28 to TRBJ1-2; TRBD1 matches 8 bases. This CDR3 is 15 amino acids long. Losses at the gene ends were 2 bases for V and 2 bases for J; bases not matched to a gene: 4. The germline gives CDR1 MDHEN, CDR2 SYDVKM.

As regards this clone: This same CDR3 is encoded by further DNA sequences in the sample. The chain carries TRBV28 and TRBJ2-7; 12 nucleotides align to TRBD1. The CDR3 covers 15 residues. CDR1 is MDHEN, CDR2 SYDVKM, per germline. V shed 6 bases, J shed 5 bases, and the junction held 8 bases outside the gene matches. Here the CDR3 reads CASSSSGTGGHEQYF. CDR3 nucleotides: TGTGCCAGCAGCAGCTCCGGGACAGGGGGCCACGAGCAGTACTTC.

The chain combines TRBV6-5 with TRBJ2-7; TRBD1 matches at 8 bases. Germline CDR1 and CDR2: MNHEY and SVGAGI. With V trimmed by 6 bases and J by 7 bases, 5 bases remained unmatched. The CDR3 length is 12 residues. CDR3 amino acids: CASRTGGREQYF. CDR3 coding DNA: TGTGCCAGCAGAACAGGGGGTCGAGAGCAGTACTTC.